The clone carrying this TCR beta chain was recorded at least ten times. The antigen remains unidentified. This entry is derived from a study of breast tumors, draining lymph nodes, adjacent tissues. General study points: Compared with basal-like, luminal-like tumors shared significantly more repertoire with nontumor tissue. The data were judged consistent with most tumor T cells coming from lymph node and expanding in tumor. Tumors had less TCR diversity than lymph nodes, more than nontumor tissue. Data only fit, rather than demonstrated, lymph node origin of most tumor T cells.

Breast cancer patients provided tissue from their axillary draining lymph nodes. CDR1 is SEHNR, CDR2 FQNEAQ, per germline (reference sequence). J gave up 1 base and V 5 bases, and 4 bases lay outside the gene matches. This CDR3 region has 15 residues. Each CDR3 protein gets one entry after TCRdb re-called the multiplex PCR reads with MiXCR. The data contain about 150,000 distinct CDR3 sequences, about 30% of them singletons. The material sequenced was axillary lymph node tissue. This chain links TRBV7-9 with TRBJ2-2; 7 bases align to TRBD1. The receptor comes from a female donor with breast cancer. Some clones in this sample may be carry-over from other donors' samples. CDR3: CASSLQGLNTGELFF. DNA for the CDR3: TGTGCCAGCAGCCTACAGGGGCTGAACACCGGGGAGCTGTTTTTT.